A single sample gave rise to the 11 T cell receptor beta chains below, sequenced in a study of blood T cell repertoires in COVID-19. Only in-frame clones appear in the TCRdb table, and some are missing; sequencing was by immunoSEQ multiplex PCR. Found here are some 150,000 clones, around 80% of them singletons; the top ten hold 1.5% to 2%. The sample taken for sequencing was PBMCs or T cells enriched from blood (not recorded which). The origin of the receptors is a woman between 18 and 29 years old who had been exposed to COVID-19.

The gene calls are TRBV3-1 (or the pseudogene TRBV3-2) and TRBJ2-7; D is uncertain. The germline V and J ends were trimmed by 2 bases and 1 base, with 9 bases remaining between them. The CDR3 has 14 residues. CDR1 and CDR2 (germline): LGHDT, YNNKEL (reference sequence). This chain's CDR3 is CASSQSSLSYEQYF. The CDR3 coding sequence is TGTGCCAGCAGCCAAAGTTCTCTATCCTACGAGCAGTACTTC.

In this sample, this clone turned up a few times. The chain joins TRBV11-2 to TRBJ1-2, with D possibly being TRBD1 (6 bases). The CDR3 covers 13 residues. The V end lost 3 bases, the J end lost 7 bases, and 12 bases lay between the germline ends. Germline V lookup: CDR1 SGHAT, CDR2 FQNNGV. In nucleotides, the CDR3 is TGTGCCAGCAGCTTTGAGGGGGTCGGTGGCTACACCTTC. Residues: CASSFEGVGGYTF.

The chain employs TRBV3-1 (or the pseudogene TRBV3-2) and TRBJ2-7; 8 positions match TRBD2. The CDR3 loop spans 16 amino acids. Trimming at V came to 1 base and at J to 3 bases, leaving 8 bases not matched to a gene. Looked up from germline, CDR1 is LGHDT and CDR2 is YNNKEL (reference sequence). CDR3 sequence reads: CASSQGNSGSFYEQYF. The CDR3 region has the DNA TGTGCCAGCAGCCAAGGTAACAGCGGGAGTTTCTACGAGCAGTACTTC.

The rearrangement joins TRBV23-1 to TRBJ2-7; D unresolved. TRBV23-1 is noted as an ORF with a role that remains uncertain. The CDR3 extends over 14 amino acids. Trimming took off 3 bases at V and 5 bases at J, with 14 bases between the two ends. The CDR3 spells CASSQEPRGNEQYF. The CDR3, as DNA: TGCGCCAGCAGTCAGGAGCCCCGAGGAAACGAGCAGTACTTC.

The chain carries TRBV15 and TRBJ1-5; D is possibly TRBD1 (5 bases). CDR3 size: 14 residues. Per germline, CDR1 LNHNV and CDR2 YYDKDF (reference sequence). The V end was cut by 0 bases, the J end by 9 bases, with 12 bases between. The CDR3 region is CATSRDRGVGPQHF. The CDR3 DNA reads TGTGCCACCAGCAGAGATCGGGGGGTTGGGCCCCAGCATTTT.

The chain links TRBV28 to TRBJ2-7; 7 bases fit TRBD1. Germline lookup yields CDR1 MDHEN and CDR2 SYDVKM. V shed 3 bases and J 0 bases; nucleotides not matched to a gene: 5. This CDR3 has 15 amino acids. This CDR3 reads CASSLTGSYSYEQYF. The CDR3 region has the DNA TGTGCCAGCAGTTTGACAGGGTCTTACTCCTACGAGCAGTACTTC.

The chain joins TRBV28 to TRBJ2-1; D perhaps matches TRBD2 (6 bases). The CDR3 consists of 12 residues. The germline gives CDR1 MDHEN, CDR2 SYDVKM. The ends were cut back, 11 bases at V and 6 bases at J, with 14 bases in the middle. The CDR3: CAASGVFNEQFF. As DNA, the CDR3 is TGTGCCGCGTCGGGAGTTTTCAATGAGCAGTTCTTC.

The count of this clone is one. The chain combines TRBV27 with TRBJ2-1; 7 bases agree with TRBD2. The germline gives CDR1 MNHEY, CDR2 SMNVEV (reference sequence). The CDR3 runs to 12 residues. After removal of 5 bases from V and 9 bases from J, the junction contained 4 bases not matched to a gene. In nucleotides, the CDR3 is TGTGCCAGCAGTCCGACTAGCTTTGAGCAGTTCTTC. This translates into CASSPTSFEQFF.

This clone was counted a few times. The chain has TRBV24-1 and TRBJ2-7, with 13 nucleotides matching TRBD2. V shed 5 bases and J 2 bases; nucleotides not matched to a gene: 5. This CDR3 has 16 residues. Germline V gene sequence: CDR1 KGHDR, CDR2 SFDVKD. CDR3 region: CATSGPGTSGTYEQYF. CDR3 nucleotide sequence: TGTGCCACCAGTGGCCCCGGGACTAGCGGGACCTACGAGCAGTACTTC.

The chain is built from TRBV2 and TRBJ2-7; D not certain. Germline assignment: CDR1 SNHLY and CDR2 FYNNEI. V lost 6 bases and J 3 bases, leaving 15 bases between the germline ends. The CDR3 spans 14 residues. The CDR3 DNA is TGTGCCAGCAGAACTCCGCGGATGAGCTACGAGCAGTACTTC. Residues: CASRTPRMSYEQYF.

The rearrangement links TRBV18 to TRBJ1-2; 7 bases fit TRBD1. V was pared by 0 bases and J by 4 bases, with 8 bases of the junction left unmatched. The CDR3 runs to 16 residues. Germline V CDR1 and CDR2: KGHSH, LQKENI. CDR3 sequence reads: CASSPPGTVLGYGYTF. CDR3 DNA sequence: TGTGCCAGCTCACCACCGGGGACAGTCCTTGGCTATGGCTACACCTTC.